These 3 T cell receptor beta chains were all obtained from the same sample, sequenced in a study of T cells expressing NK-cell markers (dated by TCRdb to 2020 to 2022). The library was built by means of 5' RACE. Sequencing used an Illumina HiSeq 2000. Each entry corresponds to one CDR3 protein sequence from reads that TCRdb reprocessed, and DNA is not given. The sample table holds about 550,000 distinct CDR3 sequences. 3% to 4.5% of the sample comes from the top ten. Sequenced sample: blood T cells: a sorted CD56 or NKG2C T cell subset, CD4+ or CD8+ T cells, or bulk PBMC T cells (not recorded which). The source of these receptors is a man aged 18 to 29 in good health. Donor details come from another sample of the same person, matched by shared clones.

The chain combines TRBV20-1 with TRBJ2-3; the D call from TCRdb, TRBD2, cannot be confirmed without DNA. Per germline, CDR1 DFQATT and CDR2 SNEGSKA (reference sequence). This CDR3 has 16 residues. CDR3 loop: CSAIKPSGFWTDTQYF.

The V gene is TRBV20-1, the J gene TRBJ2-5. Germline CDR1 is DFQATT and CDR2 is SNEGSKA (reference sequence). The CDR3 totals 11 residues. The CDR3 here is CSASRPETQYF.

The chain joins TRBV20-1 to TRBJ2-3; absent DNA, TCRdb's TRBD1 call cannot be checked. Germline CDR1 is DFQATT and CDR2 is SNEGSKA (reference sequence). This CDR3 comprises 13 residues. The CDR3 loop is CSASPRVPDTQYF.